This T cell receptor (beta chain) is drawn from a study of T cell changes during pregnancy in multiple sclerosis. This CDR3 spans 19 amino acids. V was shortened by 0 bases and J by 2 bases, with 21 bases between the two germline ends. Germline V gene lookup returns CDR1 SGHTA and CDR2 FQGTGA. Sequencing used immunoSEQ multiplex PCR; TCRdb keeps in-frame clones, though not all of them. This sample has 90,000 to 130,000 clones, with more than 85% found just once. V usage is TRBV7-3 and J usage is TRBJ2-3, with D maybe TRBD2 (7 bases). The TCR originated in a female donor with multiple sclerosis, enrolled in a pregnancy study. The sequenced sample was peripheral blood, obtained in the third trimester of pregnancy. The DNA of the CDR3 is TGTGCCAGCAGCTTAACGGGGGGGCCTCGGTTAAGTCACACAGATACGCAGTATTTT. It encodes CASSLTGGPRLSHTDTQYF. Full variable domain (outside the CDR3, taken from reference TRBV7-3 and TRBJ2-3): GAGVSQTPSNKVTEKGKYVELRCDPISGHTALYWYRQSLGQGPEFLIYFQGTGAADDSGLPNDRFFAVRPEGSVSTLKIQRTERGDSAVYLCASSLTGGPRLSHTDTQYFGPGTRLTVL.